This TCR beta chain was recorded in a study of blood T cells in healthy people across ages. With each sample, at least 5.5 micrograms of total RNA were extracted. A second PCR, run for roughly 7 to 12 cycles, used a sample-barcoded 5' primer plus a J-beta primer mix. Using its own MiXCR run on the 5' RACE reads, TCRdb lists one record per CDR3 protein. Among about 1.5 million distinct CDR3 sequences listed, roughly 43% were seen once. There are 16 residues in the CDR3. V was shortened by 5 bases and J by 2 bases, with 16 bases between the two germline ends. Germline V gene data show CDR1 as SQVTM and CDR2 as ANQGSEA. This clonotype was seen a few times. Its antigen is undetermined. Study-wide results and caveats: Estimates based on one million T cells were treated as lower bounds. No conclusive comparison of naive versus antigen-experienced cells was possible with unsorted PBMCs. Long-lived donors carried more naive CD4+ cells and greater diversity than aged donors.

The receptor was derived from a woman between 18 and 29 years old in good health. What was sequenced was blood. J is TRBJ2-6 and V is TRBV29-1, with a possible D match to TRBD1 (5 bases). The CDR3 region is CSVRRGYPPGANVLTF. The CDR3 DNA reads TGCAGCGTTCGTAGGGGATATCCCCCTGGGGCCAACGTCCTGACTTTC.